This entry concerns a single T cell receptor (beta chain). Its target is unknown. Germline CDR1 is SGHAT and CDR2 is FQNNGV. The CDR3 extends over 16 amino acids. The V and J ends lost 3 bases and 1 base respectively, with 13 bases between them. This sample was included in a study of lymphopenia after photon versus proton radiotherapy. Assay: immunoSEQ multiplex PCR; the TCRdb copy retains only in-frame clones and omits some. The sample yields over 35,000 clones, about 85% seen once. General observations from the study: In patients who died, overall survival fell as post-nadir TCR diversity dropped more. Post-nadir diversity loss with photons came from oligoclonal expansion, particularly CD8+ Temra cells. Photon-treated patients lost naive T cells and TCR diversity; proton-treated stayed stable. Better survival with proton therapy was suggested as possible, not demonstrated.

Sample: peripheral blood, taken from a patient treated with proton-based radiotherapy. The TCR originated in a woman aged 70-85 years with pancreatic cancer. The genes are TRBV11-2 and TRBJ2-1; perhaps TRBD2 as D (5 bases). CDR3 bases: TGTGCCAGCAGCTTTGGGGTAGCGTTTTCCTACAATGAGCAGTTCTTC. It is translated as CASSFGVAFSYNEQFF.